This T cell receptor (beta chain) derives from a study of cytomegalovirus exposure and HLA in healthy donors. The sample holds one count of this clone. The antigen is not known. Nominally healthy donors provided the samples, though records likely missed some immune exposures. Germline V gene data show CDR1 as SGHTA and CDR2 as FQGNSA. Trimming cost V 1 base and J 5 bases; bases outside gene matches: 5. This CDR3 spans 17 amino acids. PCR involved 60 Vbeta and 13 Jbeta primers. The table came from immunoSEQ multiplex PCR; TCRdb's copy has only in-frame clones and leaves some out. The sample yields approximately 150,000 clones, 87% seen once. General study results and limits: Because they were indistinguishable, some V segments, including TRBV6-2 and TRBV6-3, were excluded. Associated with HLA alleles at 0.05 false discovery rate in a later analysis were fewer than 20,000 TCR beta sequences.

Sequencing was carried out using PBMCs. This TCR was sampled from a woman aged 25 to 39 in good health and CMV-seronegative. This chain links TRBV7-2 with TRBJ2-7, with TRBD2 identical over 16 bases. Here the CDR3 reads CASSLGGTSGRAHEQYF. CDR3 DNA: TGTGCCAGCAGCTTAGGGGGGACTAGCGGGAGGGCCCACGAGCAGTACTTC.